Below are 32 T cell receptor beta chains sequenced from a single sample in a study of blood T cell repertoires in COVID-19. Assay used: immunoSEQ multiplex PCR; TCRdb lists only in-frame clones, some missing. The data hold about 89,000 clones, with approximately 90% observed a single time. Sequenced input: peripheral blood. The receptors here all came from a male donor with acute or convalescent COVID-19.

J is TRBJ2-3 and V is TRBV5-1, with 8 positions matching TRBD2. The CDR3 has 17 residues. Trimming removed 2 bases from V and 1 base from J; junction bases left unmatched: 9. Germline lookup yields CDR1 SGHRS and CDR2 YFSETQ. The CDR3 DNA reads TGCGCCAGCAGCTTCGGGCTGCGGGGGGACGGCACAGATACGCAGTATTTT. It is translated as CASSFGLRGDGTDTQYF.

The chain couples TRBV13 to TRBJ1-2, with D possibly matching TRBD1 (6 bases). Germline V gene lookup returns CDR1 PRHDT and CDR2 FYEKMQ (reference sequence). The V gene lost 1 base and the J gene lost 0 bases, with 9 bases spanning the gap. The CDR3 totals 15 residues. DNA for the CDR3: TGTGCCAGCAGCTTAGTGGGGGCGCCTAACTATGGCTACACCTTC. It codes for CASSLVGAPNYGYTF.

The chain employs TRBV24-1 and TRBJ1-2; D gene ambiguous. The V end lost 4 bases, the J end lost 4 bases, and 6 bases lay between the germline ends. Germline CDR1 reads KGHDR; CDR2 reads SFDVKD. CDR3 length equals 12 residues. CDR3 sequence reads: CATSDMSYGYTF. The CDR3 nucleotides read TGTGCCACCAGTGACATGAGCTATGGCTACACCTTC.

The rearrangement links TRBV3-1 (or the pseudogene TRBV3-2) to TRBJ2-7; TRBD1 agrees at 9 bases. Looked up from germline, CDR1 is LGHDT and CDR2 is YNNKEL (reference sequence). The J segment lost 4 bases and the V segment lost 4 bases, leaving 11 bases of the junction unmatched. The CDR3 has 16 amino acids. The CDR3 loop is CASSLGGTGGVYEQYF. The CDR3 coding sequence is TGTGCCAGCAGCCTAGGGGGAACAGGGGGCGTATACGAGCAGTACTTC.

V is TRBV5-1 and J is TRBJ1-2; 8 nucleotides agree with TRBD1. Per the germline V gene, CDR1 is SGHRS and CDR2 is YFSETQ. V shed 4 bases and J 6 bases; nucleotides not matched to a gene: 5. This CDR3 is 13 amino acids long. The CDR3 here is CASSQGQGNGYTF. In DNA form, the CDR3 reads TGCGCCAGCAGCCAAGGACAGGGTAATGGCTACACCTTC.

The CDR3 protein is CASTWDTGIGMGQYF. The CDR3 nucleotides read TGCGCCAGCACCTGGGACACCGGTATAGGTATGGGCCAGTACTTC. The chain uses TRBV5-1 and TRBJ2-5; D perhaps matches TRBD1 (6 bases). This CDR3 spans 15 amino acids. Trimming left V 6 bases short and J 10 bases short, with 25 bases between. The germline CDR1 and CDR2 sequences are SGHRS and YFSETQ.

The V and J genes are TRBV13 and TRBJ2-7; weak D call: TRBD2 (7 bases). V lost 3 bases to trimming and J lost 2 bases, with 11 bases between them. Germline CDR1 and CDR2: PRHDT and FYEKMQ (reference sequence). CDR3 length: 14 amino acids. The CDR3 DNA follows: TGTGCCAGCAGCTTGAGAGGGGGGGCCTACGAGCAGTACTTC. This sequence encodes CASSLRGGAYEQYF.

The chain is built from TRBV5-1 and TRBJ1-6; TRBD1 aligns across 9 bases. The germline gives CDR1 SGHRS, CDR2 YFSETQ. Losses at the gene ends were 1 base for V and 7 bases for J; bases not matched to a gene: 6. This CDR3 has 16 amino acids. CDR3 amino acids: CASSLRFDRGNSPLHF. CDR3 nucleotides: TGCGCCAGCAGCTTGAGGTTTGACAGGGGGAATTCACCCCTCCACTTT.

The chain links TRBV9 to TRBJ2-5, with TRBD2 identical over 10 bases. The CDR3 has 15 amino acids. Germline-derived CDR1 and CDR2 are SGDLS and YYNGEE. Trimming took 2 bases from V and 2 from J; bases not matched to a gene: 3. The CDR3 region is CASSVGLAAQETQYF. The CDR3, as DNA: TGTGCCAGCAGCGTCGGACTAGCGGCTCAAGAGACCCAGTACTTC. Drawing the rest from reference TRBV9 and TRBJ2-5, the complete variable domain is DSGVTQTPKHLITATGQRVTLRCSPRSGDLSVYWYQQSLDQGLQFLIQYYNGEERAKGNILERFSAQQFPDLHSELNLSSLELGDSALYFCASSVGLAAQETQYFGPGTRLLVL.

CDR3 in DNA: TGTGCCAGCAGCCAGACGGGACAGGGTTTAGATGAGCAGTTCTTC. It yields the protein CASSQTGQGLDEQFF. V gene TRBV4-2 combines with J gene TRBJ2-1; 9 nucleotides match TRBD1. The length of the CDR3 is 15 residues. Germline assignment: CDR1 LGHNA and CDR2 YNFKEQ. The V and J ends lost 3 bases and 8 bases, in that order; junction bases with no gene match: 8.

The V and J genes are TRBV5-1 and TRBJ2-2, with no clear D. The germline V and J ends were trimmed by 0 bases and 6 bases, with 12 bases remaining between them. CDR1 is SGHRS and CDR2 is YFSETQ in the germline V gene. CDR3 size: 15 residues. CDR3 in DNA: TGCGCCAGCAGCTTGGCCGAGGAAATTGCCGGGGAGCTGTTTTTT. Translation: CASSLAEEIAGELFF.

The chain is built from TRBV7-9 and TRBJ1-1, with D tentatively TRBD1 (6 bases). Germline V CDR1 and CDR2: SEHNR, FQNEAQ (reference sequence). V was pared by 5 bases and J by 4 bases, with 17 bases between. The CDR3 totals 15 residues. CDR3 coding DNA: TGTGCCAGCAGCCCAACCACCCAGGGGCGCACTGAAGCTTTCTTT. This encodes CASSPTTQGRTEAFF. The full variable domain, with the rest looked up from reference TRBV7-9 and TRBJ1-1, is DTGVSQNPRHKITKRGQNVTFRCDPISEHNRLYWYRQTLGQGPEFLTYFQNEAQLEKSRLLSDRFSAERPKGSFSTLEIQRTEQGDSAMYLCASSPTTQGRTEAFFGQGTRLTVV.

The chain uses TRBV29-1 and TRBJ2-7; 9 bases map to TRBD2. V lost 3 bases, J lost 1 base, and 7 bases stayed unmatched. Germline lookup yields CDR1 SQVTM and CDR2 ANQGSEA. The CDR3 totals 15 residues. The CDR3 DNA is TGCAGCGTTGAGGGTCTAGCGGGGTTATCCTACGAGCAGTACTTC. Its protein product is CSVEGLAGLSYEQYF.

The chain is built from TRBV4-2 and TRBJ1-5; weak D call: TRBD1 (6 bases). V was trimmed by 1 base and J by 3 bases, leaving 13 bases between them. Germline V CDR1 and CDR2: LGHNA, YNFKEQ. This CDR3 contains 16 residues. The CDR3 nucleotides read TGTGCCAGCAGCCAAGGGGAGGGGGGGGCCAATCAGCCCCAGCATTTT. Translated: CASSQGEGGANQPQHF.

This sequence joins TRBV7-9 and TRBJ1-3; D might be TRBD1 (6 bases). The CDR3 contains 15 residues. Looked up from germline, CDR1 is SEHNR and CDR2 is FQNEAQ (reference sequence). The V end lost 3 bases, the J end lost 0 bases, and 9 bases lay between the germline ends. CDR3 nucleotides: TGTGCCAGCAGCTTGACAGGACACTCTGGAAACACCATATATTTT. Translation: CASSLTGHSGNTIYF.

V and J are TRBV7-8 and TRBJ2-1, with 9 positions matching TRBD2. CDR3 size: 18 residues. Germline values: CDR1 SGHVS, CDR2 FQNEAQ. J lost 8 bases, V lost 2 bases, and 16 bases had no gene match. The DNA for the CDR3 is TGTGCCAGCAGCTTATCAGTCCGGCGGGGGGGCGGCGGGGATGAGCAGTTCTTC. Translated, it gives CASSLSVRRGGGGDEQFF.

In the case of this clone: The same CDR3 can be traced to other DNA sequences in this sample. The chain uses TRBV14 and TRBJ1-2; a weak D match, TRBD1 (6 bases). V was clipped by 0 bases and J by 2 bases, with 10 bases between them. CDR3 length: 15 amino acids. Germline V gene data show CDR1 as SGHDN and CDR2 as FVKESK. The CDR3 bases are TGTGCCAGCAGCCAAGATTCAGGGGAGAACTATGGCTACACCTTC. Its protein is CASSQDSGENYGYTF.

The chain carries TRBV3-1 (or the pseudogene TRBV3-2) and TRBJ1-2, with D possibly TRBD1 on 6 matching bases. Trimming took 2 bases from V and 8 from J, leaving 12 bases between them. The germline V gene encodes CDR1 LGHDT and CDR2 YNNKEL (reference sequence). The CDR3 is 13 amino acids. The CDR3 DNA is TGTGCCAGCAGCCAATACAGGGCTGGAGGCTACACCTTC. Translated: CASSQYRAGGYTF.

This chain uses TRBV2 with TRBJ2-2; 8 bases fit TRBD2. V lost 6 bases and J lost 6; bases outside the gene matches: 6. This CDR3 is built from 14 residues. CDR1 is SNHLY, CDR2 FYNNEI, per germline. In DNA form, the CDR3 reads TGTGCCAGCAGGAGCGGGGGCGGCGCCGGGGAGCTGTTTTTT. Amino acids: CASRSGGGAGELFF.

The chain's CDR3 is CASSPEAPTWRGNTGELFF. In nucleotides, the CDR3 is TGTGCCAGCAGCCCCGAGGCCCCTACTTGGCGAGGGAACACCGGGGAGCTGTTTTTT. The chain uses TRBV7-9 and TRBJ2-2, with D hard to call. Trimming stripped 5 bases from V and 1 base from J, with 23 bases between. The germline V gene encodes CDR1 SEHNR and CDR2 FQNEAQ (reference sequence). The CDR3 consists of 19 residues.

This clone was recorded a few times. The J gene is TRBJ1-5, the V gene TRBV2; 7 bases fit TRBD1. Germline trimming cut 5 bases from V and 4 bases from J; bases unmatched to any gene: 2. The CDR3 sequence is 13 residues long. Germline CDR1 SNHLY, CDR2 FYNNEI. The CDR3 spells CASSRQGNQPQHF. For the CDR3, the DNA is TGTGCCAGCAGTAGACAGGGAAATCAGCCCCAGCATTTT. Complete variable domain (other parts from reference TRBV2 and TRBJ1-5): EPEVTQTPSHQVTQMGQEVILRCVPISNHLYFYWYRQILGQKVEFLVSFYNNEISEKSEIFDDQFSVERPDGSNFTLKIRSTKLEDSAMYFCASSRQGNQPQHFGDGTRLSIL.

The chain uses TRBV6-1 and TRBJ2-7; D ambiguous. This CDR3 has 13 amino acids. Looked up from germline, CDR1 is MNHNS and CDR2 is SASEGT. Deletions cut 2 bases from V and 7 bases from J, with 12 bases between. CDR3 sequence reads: CASSENRPVEQYF. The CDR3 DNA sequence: TGTGCCAGCAGTGAAAACAGACCGGTAGAGCAGTACTTC.

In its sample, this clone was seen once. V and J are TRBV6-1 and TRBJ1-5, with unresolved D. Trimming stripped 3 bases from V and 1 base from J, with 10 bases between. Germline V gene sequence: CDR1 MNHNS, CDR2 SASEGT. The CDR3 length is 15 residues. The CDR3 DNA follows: TGTGCCAGCAGTGAGAGTGGAGGGAGCAATCAGCCCCAGCATTTT. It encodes CASSESGGSNQPQHF.

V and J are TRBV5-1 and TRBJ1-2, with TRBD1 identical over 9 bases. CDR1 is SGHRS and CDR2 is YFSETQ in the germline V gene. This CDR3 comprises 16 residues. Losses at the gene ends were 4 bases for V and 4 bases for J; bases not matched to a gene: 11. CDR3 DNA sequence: TGCGCCAGCAGCAGGACAGGGGATACCCGCCCCTATGGCTACACCTTC. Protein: CASSRTGDTRPYGYTF.

This CDR3 reads CATLDSGSDQPQHF. CDR3 in DNA: TGTGCCACCCTGGACTCGGGGTCCGATCAGCCCCAGCATTTT. V and J are TRBV28 and TRBJ1-5, with D unclear. Germline CDR1 is MDHEN and CDR2 is SYDVKM. The CDR3 is made up of 14 amino acids. Trimming left V 10 bases short and J 5 bases short, with 18 bases between. The variable domain in full, completed from reference TRBV28 and TRBJ1-5, reads DVKVTQSSRYLVKRTGEKVFLECVQDMDHENMFWYRQDPGLGLRLIYFSYDVKMKEKGDIPEGYSVSREKKERFSLILESASTNQTSMYLCATLDSGSDQPQHFGDGTRLSIL.

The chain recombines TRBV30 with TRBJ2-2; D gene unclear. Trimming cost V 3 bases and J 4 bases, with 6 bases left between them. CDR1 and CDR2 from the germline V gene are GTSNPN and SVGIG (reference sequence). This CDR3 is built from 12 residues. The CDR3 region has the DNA TGTGCCTGGAGCACAAGCACCGGGGAGCTGTTTTTT. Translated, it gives CAWSTSTGELFF.

CDR3 in amino acids: CASSPRTSRDTQYF. The CDR3 DNA sequence: TGTGCCAGCAGCCCCCGGACTAGCCGCGATACGCAGTATTTT. The chain joins TRBV7-2 to TRBJ2-3, with TRBD2 matching 8 bases. Germline trimming cut 5 bases from V and 6 bases from J; bases unmatched to any gene: 7. The CDR3 spans 14 residues. Germline V lookup: CDR1 SGHTA, CDR2 FQGNSA.

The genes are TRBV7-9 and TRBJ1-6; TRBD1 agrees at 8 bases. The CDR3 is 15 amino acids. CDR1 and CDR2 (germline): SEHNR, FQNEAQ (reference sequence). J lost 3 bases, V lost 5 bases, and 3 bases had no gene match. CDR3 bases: TGTGCCAGCAGCCTCACAGGGGGCTATAATTCACCCCTCCACTTT. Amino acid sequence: CASSLTGGYNSPLHF.

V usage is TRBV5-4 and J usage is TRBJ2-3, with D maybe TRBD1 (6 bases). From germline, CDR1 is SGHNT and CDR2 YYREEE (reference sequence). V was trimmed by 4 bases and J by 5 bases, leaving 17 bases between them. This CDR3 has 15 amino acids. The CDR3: CASSKDSPLLDTQYF. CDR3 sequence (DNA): TGTGCCAGCAGCAAGGACAGCCCTTTGTTAGATACGCAGTATTTT.

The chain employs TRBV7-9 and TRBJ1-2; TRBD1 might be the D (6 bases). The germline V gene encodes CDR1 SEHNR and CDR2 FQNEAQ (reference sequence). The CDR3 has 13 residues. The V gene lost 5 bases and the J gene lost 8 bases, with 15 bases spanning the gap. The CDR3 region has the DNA TGTGCCAGCAGCGCCCGAGGGGGGGGCGGCTACACCTTC. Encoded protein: CASSARGGGGYTF.

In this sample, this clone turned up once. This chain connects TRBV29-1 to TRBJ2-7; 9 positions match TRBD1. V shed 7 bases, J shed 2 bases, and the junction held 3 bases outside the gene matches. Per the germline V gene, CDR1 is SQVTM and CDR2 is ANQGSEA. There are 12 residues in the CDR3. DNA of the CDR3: TGCAGCGCCAGGACAGGGGCCTACGAGCAGTACTTC. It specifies CSARTGAYEQYF.

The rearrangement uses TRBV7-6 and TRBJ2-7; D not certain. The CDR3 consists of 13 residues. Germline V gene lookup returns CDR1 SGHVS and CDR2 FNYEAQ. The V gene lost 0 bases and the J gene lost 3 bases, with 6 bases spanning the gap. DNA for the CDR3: TGTGCCAGCAGCTTAGCCCCCGTCTACGAGCAGTACTTC. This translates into CASSLAPVYEQYF.